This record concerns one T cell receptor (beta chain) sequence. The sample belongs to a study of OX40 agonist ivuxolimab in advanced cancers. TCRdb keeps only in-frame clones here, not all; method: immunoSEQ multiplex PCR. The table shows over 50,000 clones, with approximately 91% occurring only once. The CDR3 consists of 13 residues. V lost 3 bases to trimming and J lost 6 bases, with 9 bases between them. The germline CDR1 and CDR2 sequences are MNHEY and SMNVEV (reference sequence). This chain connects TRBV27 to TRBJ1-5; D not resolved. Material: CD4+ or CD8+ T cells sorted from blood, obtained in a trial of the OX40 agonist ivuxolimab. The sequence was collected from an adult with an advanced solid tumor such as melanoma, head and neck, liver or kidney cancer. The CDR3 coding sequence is TGTGCCAGCAGTTTTGGAGGGTCTCAGCCCCAGCATTTT. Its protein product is CASSFGGSQPQHF.